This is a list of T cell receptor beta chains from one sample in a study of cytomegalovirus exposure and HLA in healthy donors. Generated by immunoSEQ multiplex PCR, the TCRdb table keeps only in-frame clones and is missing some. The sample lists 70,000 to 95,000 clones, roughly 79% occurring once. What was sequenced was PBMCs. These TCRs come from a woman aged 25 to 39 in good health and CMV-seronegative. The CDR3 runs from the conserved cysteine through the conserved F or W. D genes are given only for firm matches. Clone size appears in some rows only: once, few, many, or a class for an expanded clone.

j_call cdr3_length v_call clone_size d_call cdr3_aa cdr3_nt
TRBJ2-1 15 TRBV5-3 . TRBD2 CARREKREPYNEQFF TGTGCCAGAAGGGAGAAGCGGGAGCCTTACAATGAGCAGTTCTTC
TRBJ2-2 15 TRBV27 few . CASSLSGVGTGELFF TGTGCCAGCAGTTTATCGGGAGTGGGGACCGGGGAGCTGTTTTTT
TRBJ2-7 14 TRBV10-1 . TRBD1 CASSGGGQGEEQYF TGCGCCAGCAGTGGCGGGGGACAGGGGGAAGAGCAGTACTTC
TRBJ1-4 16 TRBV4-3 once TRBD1 CASSQDGTGNGEKLFF TGCGCCAGCAGCCAAGATGGGACAGGAAACGGGGAAAAACTGTTTTTT
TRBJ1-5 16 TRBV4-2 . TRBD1 CASSQDGQGARQPQHF TGTGCCAGCAGCCAAGATGGACAGGGGGCGAGACAGCCCCAGCATTTT
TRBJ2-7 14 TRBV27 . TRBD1 CATLDRGPAYEQYF TGTGCCACCCTAGACAGGGGGCCGGCCTACGAGCAGTACTTC
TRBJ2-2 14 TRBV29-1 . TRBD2 CSGRLAGTTGELFF TGCAGCGGAAGACTAGCGGGAACCACCGGGGAGCTGTTTTTT
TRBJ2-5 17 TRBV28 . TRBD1 CASRTMVTGILGETQYF TGTGCCAGCAGGACCATGGTGACAGGGATTCTTGGAGAGACCCAGTACTTC
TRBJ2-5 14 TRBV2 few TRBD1 CASSGTGGAETQYF TGTGCCAGCTCTGGGACAGGGGGCGCGGAGACCCAGTACTTC
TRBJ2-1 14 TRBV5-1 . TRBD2 CASSFAGGPREQFF TGCGCCAGCAGCTTTGCGGGAGGGCCCAGAGAGCAGTTCTTC
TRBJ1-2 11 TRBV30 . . CAWMTGYGYTF TGTGCCTGGATGACAGGCTATGGCTACACCTTC
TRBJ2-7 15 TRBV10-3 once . CAISDLDSSPYEQYF TGTGCCATCAGTGACCTGGACAGTTCGCCCTACGAGCAGTACTTC
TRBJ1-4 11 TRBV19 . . CASRTNEKLFF TGTGCCAGTAGGACAAATGAAAAACTGTTTTTT
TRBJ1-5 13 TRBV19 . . CASRNRVGQPQHF TGTGCCAGTAGGAACAGGGTAGGTCAGCCCCAGCATTTT
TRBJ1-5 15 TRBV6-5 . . CASSYSRRGNQPQHF TGTGCCAGCAGTTACTCGAGACGGGGGAATCAGCCCCAGCATTTT
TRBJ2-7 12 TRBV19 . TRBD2 CASGRGDYEQYF TGTGCCAGTGGGCGGGGGGACTACGAGCAGTACTTC
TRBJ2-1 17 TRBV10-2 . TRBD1 CASSLSPLGQGYNEQFF TGCGCCAGCAGTCTAAGCCCTTTGGGACAGGGGTACAATGAGCAGTTCTTC
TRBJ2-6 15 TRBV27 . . CASSAQVSGANVLTF TGTGCCAGCAGTGCCCAGGTCTCTGGGGCCAACGTCCTGACTTTC
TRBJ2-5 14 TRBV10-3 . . CAISDLGGQETQYF TGTGCCATCAGTGATCTCGGGGGTCAAGAGACCCAGTACTTC
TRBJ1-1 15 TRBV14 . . CASSPRGGVYTEAFF TGTGCCAGCAGCCCCCGGGGAGGGGTGTACACTGAAGCTTTCTTT
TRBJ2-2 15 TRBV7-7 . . CASSLAPTSTGELFF TGTGCTAGCAGCTTAGCCCCCACGAGCACCGGGGAGCTGTTTTTT
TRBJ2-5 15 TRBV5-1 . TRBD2 CASSKGLAGRVCGYF TGCGCCAGCAGTAAGGGACTAGCGGGCCGGGTTTGTGGGTACTTC
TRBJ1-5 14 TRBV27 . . CASSSRQSNQPQHF TGTGCCAGCAGTTCCAGACAGAGCAATCAGCCCCAGCATTTT
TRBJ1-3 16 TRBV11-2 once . CASSLVSGLSGNTIYF TGTGCCAGCAGCTTAGTCTCAGGCCTCTCTGGAAACACCATATATTTT
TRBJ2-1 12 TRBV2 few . CASSEKIYEQFF TGTGCCAGCAGTGAAAAAATCTATGAGCAGTTCTTC
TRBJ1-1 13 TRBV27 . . CASSLSRATEAFF TGTGCCAGCAGTTTATCCAGGGCCACTGAAGCTTTCTTT
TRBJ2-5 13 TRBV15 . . CATSRAPQETQYF TGTGCCACCAGCAGAGCCCCACAAGAGACCCAGTACTTC
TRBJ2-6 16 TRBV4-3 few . CASSQDVSSGANVLTF TGCGCCAGCAGCCAAGATGTATCCTCTGGGGCCAACGTCCTGACTTTC
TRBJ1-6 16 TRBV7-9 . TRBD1 CSSSSTTGQTYSPLHF TGTTCCAGCAGCTCGACAACGGGACAGACTTACTCACCCCTCCACTTT
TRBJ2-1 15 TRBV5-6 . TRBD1 CASSLPGTGSNEQFF TGTGCCAGCAGCTTGCCCGGGACAGGGTCCAATGAGCAGTTCTTC
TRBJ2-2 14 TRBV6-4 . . CASSAGVGTGELFF TGTGCCAGCAGTGCGGGAGTCGGCACCGGGGAGCTGTTTTTT
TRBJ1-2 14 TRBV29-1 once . CNSGSSGRDDGYTF TGCAACTCCGGGTCATCTGGGAGGGACGATGGCTACACCTTC
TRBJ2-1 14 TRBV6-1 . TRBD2 CANSRASGSNEQFF TGTGCCAACAGTAGGGCTAGCGGGAGTAATGAGCAGTTCTTC
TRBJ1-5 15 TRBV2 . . CASSEFGRANQPQHF TGTGCCAGCAGTGAATTCGGCAGGGCGAATCAGCCCCAGCATTTT
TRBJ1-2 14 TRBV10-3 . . CAISESGEVDGYTF TGTGCCATCAGTGAGTCAGGGGAGGTAGATGGCTACACCTTC
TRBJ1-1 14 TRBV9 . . CASSVEGRVTEAFF TGTGCCAGCAGCGTAGAGGGCAGGGTCACTGAAGCTTTCTTT
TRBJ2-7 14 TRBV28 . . CASRLEGPGYEQYF TGTGCCAGCAGACTTGAGGGTCCCGGTTACGAGCAGTACTTC
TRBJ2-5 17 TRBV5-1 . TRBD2 CASQQGGTSGRQETQYF TGCGCCAGTCAACAGGGTGGGACTAGCGGGAGGCAAGAGACCCAGTACTTC
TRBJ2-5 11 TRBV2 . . CASSEQGRQYF TGTGCCAGCAGTGAACAGGGGCGGCAGTACTTC
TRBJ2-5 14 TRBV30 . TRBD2 CAWGGLAGSVTQYF TGTGCCTGGGGAGGACTAGCGGGGAGTGTTACCCAGTACTTC
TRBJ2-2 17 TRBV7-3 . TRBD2 CASSPRASGTNTGELFF TGTGCCAGCAGCCCACGTGCTAGCGGAACGAACACCGGGGAGCTGTTTTTT
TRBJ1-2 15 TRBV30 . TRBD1 CAWRRIGDRAYGYTF TGTGCCTGGAGGCGAATCGGTGACAGGGCCTATGGCTACACCTTC
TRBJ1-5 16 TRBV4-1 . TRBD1 CASSQTPQGATTAQHF TGCGCCAGCAGCCAAACCCCCCAGGGGGCGACAACGGCCCAGCATTTT
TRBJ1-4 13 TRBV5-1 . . CASSATWSEKLFF TGCGCCAGCAGCGCCACATGGAGTGAAAAACTGTTTTTT
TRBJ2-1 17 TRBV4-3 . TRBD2 CASSQGTPSGRGNEQFF TGCGCCAGCAGCCAAGGTACGCCTAGCGGGAGAGGAAATGAGCAGTTCTTC
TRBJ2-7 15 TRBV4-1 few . CASTRSVAAPYEQYF TGCGCCAGCACCCGAAGCGTAGCGGCTCCCTACGAGCAGTACTTC
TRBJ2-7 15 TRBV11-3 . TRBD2 CASSRGTSGSYEQYF TGTGCCAGCAGCCGAGGGACTAGCGGGTCCTACGAGCAGTACTTC
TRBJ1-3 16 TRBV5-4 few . CASSSKTGTSGNTIYF TGTGCCAGCAGCTCCAAGACAGGCACCTCTGGAAACACCATATATTTT
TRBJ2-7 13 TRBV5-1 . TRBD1 CASSSGQGYEQYF TGCGCCAGCAGCTCGGGACAGGGGTACGAGCAGTACTTC
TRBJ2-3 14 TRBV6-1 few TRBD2 CASRKTGLGDTQYF TGTGCCAGCAGGAAAACGGGACTAGGGGATACGCAGTATTTT
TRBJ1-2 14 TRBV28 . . CASSLQGLNYGYTF TGTGCCAGCAGTTTGCAGGGCTTGAACTATGGCTACACCTTC
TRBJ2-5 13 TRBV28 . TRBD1 CASHRGIQETQYF TGTGCCAGTCACAGGGGGATCCAAGAGACCCAGTACTTC
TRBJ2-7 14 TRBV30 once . CAWNEGNPTYEQYF TGTGCCTGGAATGAGGGAAACCCGACTTACGAGCAGTACTTC
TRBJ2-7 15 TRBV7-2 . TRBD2 CASSSTSGRLDEQYF TGTGCCAGCAGCTCGACTAGCGGGAGGCTGGACGAGCAGTACTTC
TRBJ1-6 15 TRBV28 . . CAGTSGASYNSPLHF TGTGCCGGGACCTCAGGGGCCTCCTATAATTCACCCCTCCACTTT
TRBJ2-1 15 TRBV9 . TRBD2 CASSPNSGSYNEQFF TGTGCCAGCAGCCCCAATAGCGGGTCCTACAATGAGCAGTTCTTC
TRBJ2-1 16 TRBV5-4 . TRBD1 CASSLGRQGSGNEQFF TGTGCCAGCAGCTTGGGCCGACAGGGATCGGGCAATGAGCAGTTCTTC
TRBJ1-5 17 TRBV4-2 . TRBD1 CASSQDPRGQGGQPQHF TGTGCCAGCAGCCAAGATCCTAGGGGACAGGGTGGTCAGCCCCAGCATTTT
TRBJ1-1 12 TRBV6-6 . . CASRKLSGEAFF TGTGCCAGCAGAAAACTCTCAGGGGAAGCTTTCTTT
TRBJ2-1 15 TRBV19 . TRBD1 CASSILGTGSNGQFF TGTGCCAGTAGTATATTGGGGACAGGGAGCAATGGGCAGTTCTTC